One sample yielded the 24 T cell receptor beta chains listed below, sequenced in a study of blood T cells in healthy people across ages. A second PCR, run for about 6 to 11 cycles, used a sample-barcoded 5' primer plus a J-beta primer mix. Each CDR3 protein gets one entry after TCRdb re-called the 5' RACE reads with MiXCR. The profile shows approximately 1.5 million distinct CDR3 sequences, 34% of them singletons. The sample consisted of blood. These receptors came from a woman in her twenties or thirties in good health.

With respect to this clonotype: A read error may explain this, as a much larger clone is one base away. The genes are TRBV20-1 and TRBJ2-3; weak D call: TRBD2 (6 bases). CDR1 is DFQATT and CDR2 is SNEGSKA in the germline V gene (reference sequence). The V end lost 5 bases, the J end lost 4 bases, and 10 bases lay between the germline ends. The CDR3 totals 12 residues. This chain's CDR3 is CSAWRGADTQYF. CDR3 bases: TGCAGTGCTTGGCGCGGGGCAGATACGCAGTATTTT.

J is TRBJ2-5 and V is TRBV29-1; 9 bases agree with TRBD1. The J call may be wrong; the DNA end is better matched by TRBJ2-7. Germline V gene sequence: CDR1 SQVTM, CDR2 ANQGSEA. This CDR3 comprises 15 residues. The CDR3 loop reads CSVELTGQGSCEQYF. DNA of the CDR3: TGCAGCGTTGAATTAACGGGACAGGGTTCTTGCGAGCAGTACTTC.

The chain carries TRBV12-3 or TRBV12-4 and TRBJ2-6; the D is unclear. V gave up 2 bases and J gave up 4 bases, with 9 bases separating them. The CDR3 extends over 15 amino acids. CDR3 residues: CASSLWASGANVLTF. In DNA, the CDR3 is TGTGCCAGCAGTTTATGGGCCTCGGGGGCCAACGTCCTGACTTTC.

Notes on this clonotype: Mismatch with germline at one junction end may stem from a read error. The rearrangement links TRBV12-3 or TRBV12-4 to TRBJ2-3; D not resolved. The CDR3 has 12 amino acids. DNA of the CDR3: TGTGCCAGCAGCTTTGGTGCAGATGCGCAGTATTTT. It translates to CASSFGADAQYF.

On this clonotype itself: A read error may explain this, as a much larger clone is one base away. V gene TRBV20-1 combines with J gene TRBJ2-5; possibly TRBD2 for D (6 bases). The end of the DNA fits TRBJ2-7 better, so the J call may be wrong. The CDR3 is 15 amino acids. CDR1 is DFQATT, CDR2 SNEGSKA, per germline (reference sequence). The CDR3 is CSAPGQTRGWYEQYF. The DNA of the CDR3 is TGCAGTGCTCCAGGTCAGACTAGGGGCTGGTACGAGCAGTACTTC.

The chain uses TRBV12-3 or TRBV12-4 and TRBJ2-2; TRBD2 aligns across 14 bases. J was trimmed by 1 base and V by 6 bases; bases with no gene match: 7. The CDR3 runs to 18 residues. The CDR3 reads CASRYTGTSGRNTGELFF. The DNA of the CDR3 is TGTGCCAGCAGGTATACCGGGACTAGCGGGAGGAACACCGGGGAGCTGTTTTTT.

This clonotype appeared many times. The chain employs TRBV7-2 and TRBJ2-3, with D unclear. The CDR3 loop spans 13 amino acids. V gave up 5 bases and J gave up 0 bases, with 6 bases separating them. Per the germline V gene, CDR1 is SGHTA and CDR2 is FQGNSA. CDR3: CASSRPSTDTQYF. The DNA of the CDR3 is TGTGCCAGCAGCCGACCTAGCACAGATACGCAGTATTTT.

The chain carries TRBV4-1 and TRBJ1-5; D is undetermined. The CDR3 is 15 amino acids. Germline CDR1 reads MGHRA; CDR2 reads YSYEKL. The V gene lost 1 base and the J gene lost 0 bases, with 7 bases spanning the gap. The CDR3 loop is CASSQGLDSNQPQHF. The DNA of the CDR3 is TGCGCCAGCAGCCAAGGACTGGATAGCAATCAGCCCCAGCATTTT.

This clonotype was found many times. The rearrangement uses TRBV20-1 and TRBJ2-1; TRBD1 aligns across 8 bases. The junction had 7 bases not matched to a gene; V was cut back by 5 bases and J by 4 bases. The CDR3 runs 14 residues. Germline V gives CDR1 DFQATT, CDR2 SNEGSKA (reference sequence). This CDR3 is CSAPGGADYNEQFF. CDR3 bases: TGCAGTGCTCCAGGGGGCGCAGATTACAATGAGCAGTTCTTC.

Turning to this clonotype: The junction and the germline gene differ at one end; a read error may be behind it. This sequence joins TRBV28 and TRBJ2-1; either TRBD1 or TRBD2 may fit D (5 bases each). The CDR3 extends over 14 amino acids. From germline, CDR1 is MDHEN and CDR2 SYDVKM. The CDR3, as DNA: TGTGTCAGCAGTTCGGGACCAACCTACAATGAGCAGTTCTTC. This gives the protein CVSSSGPTYNEQFF.

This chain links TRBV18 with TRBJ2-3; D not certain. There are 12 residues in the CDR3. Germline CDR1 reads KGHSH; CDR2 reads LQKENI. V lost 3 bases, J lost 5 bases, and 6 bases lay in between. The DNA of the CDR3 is TGTGCCAGCTCACCTCGTAAAGATACGCAGTATTTT. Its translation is CASSPRKDTQYF.

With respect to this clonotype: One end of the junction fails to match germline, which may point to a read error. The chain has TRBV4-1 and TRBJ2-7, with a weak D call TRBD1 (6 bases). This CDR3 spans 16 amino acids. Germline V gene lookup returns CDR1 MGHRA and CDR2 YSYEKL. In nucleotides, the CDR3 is TGCGCCAGCAGCCTAGTACAGGGTCCCAGCTCCTACGAGCGGTACTTC. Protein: CASSLVQGPSSYERYF.

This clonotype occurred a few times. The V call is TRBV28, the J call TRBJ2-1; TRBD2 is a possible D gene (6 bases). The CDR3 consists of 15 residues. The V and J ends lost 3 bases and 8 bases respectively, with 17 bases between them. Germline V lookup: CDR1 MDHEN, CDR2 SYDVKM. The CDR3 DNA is TGTGCCAGCAGTTTTTCCGAAGGGCGGGGTTATGAGCAGTTCTTC. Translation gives CASSFSEGRGYEQFF.

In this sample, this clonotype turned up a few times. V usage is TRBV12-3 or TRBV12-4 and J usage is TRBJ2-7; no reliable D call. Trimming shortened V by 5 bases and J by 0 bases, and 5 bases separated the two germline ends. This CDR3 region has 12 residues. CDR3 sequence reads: CASSDFSYEQYF. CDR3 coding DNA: TGTGCCAGCAGTGACTTCTCCTACGAGCAGTACTTC.

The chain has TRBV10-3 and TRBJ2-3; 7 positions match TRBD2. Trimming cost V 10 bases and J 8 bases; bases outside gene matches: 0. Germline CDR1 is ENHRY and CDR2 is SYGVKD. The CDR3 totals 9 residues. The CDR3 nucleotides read TGTGCCACGGGAGGTACGCAGTATTTT. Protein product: CATGGTQYF.

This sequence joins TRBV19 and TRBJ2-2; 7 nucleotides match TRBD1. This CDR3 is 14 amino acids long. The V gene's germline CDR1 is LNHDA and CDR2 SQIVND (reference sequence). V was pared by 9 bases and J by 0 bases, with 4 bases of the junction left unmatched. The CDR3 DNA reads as TGTGCCAGCCGGGACAGCGCGAACACCGGGGAGCTGTTTTTT. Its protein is CASRDSANTGELFF.

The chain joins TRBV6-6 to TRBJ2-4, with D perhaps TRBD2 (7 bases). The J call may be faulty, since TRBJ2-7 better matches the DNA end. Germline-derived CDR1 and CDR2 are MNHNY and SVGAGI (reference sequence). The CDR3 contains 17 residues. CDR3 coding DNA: TGTGCCAGCAGTTACGGGGGCGGGGGTAAGAGCTCCTACGAGCAGTACTTC. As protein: CASSYGGGGKSSYEQYF.

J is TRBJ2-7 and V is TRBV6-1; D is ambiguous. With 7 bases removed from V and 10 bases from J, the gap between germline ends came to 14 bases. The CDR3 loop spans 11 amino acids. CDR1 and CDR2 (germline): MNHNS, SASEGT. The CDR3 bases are TGTGCCAGCAAAGGCCAAGAGGCCCAGTACTTC. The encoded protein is CASKGQEAQYF.

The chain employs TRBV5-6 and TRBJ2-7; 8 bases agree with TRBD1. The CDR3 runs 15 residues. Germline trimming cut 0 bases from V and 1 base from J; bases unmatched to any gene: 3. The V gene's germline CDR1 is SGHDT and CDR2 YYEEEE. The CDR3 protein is CASSLETGASYEQYF. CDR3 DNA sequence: TGTGCCAGCAGCTTGGAGACAGGGGCGTCCTACGAGCAGTACTTC.

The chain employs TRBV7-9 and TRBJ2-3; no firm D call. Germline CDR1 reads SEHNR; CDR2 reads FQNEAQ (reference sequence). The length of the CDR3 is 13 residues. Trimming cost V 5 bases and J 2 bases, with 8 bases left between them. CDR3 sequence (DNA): TGTGCCAGCAGCGGATATTACACAGATACGCAGTATTTT. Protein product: CASSGYYTDTQYF.

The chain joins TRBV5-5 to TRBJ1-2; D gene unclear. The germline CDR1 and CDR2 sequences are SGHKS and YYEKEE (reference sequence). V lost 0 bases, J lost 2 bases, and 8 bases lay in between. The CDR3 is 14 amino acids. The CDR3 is CASSLVGLNYGYTF. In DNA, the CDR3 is TGTGCCAGCAGCTTGGTAGGATTGAACTATGGCTACACCTTC.

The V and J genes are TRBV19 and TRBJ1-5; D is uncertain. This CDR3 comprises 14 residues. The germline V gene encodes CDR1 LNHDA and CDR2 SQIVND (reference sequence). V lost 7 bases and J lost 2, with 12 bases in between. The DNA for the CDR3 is TGTGCCAGTAATCTCCGAGCCGGCAATCAGCCCCAGCATTTT. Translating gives CASNLRAGNQPQHF. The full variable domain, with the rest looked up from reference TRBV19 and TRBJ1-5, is DGGITQSPKYLFRKEGQNVTLSCEQNLNHDAMYWYRQDPGQGLRLIYYSQIVNDFQKGDIAEGYSVSREKKESFPLTVTSAQKNPTAFYLCASNLRAGNQPQHFGDGTRLSIL.

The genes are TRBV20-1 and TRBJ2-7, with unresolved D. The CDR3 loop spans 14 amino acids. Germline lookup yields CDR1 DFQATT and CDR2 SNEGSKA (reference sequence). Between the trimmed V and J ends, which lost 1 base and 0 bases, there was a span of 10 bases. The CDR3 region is CSARGPHFSYEQYF. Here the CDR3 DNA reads TGCAGTGCTAGAGGACCCCACTTCTCCTACGAGCAGTACTTC.

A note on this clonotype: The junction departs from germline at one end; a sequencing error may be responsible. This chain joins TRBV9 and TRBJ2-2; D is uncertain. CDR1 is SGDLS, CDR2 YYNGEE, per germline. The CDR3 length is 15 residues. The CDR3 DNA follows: TGTGCCGGCAGCGTAGGTAGTCCCAACACCGGGGAGCTGTTTTTT. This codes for CAGSVGSPNTGELFF. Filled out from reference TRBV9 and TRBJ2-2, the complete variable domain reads DSGVTQTPKHLITATGQRVTLRCSPRSGDLSVYWYQQSLDQGLQFLIQYYNGEERAKGNILERFSAQQFPDLHSELNLSSLELGDSALYFCAGSVGSPNTGELFFGEGSRLTVL.